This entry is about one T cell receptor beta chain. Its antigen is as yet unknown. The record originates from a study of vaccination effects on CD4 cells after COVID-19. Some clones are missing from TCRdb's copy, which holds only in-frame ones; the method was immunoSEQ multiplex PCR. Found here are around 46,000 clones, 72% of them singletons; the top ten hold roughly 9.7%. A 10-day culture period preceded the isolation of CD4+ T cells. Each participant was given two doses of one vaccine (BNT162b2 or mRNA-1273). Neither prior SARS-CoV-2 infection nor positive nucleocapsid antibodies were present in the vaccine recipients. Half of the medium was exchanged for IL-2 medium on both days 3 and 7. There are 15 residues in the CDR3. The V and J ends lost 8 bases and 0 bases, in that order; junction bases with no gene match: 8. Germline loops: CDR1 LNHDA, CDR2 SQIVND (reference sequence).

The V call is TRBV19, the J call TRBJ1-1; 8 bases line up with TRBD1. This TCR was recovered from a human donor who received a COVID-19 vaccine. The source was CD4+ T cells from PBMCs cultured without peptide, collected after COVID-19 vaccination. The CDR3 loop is CASQRDRSLNTEAFF. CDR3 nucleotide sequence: TGTGCCAGTCAAAGGGACAGGAGTTTGAACACTGAAGCTTTCTTT. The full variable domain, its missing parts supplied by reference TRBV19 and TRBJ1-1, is DGGITQSPKYLFRKEGQNVTLSCEQNLNHDAMYWYRQDPGQGLRLIYYSQIVNDFQKGDIAEGYSVSREKKESFPLTVTSAQKNPTAFYLCASQRDRSLNTEAFFGQGTRLTVV.